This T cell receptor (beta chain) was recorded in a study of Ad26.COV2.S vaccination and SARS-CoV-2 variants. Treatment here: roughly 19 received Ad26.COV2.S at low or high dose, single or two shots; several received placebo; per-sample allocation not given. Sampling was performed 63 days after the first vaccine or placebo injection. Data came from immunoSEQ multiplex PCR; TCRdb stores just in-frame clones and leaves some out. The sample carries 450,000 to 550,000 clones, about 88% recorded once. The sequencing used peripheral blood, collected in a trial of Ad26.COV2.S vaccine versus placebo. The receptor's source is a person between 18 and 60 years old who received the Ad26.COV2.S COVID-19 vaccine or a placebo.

The CDR3: CASSPAVGGGLVYEQYF. In DNA, the CDR3 is TGTGCCAGCAGCCCTGCGGTAGGAGGCGGATTGGTCTACGAGCAGTACTTC. The chain is built from TRBV9 and TRBJ2-7, with D possibly TRBD2 on 5 matching bases. Germline V CDR1 and CDR2: SGDLS, YYNGEE. The CDR3 runs to 17 residues. Trimming removed 4 bases at V and 3 bases at J, with 23 bases between.